Described below is a single TCR beta chain sequence and its context. The antigen is not known. The data are from a study of early T cells in non-severe SARS-CoV-2 infection. TCRdb reprocessed the 5' RACE reads via MiXCR and lists one record per CDR3 protein. The repertoire holds about 83,000 distinct CDR3 sequences, with under 11% as singletons. V lost 5 bases, J lost 6 bases, and 17 bases lay in between. The CDR3 totals 14 residues. CDR1 is SEHNR and CDR2 is FQNEAQ in the germline V gene (reference sequence). Whole-study results and caveats: Using VDJdb, the matching emphasized anti-spike CD8 responses while missing private and CD4 specificities.

The material sequenced was whole blood, taken at baseline. This TCR was recovered from an adult who was a healthcare worker with PCR-confirmed SARS-CoV-2 infection or an uninfected control (not recorded which). The chain couples TRBV7-9 to TRBJ2-7; D possibly matches TRBD1 or TRBD2 (5 bases each). The CDR3 here is CASSTSGPTSEQYF. The CDR3 coding sequence is TGTGCCAGCAGCACCTCGGGACCTACATCCGAGCAGTACTTC.